Listed below are T cell receptor beta chains from one sample, sequenced in a study of monozygotic twins with inflammatory bowel disease. TCRdb re-called the 5' RACE reads and shows each CDR3 protein once, DNA omitted. This table lists some 450,000 distinct CDR3 sequences. Sequencing input: blood. The receptor source for this set is a human donor with ulcerative colitis or Crohn's disease, or a healthy co-twin of an affected twin (not recorded which). Each CDR3 is given with its conserved first and last residue.

CDR3 | J | V
CASSPLAAYYEQYF | TRBJ2-7 | TRBV12-3/TRBV12-4
CATSEAGTGRTGELFF | TRBJ2-2 | TRBV24-1
CASSLSPSGGTNEQFF | TRBJ2-1 | TRBV7-2
CASSSPGTGGGNTEAFF | TRBJ1-1 | TRBV28
CASSLGGTLNTEAFF | TRBJ1-1 | TRBV5-1
CASSQQSQETQYF | TRBJ2-5 | TRBV18
CAWTVSGADTQYF | TRBJ2-3 | TRBV30
CASSQWGQGLTGELFF | TRBJ2-2 | TRBV5-6
CASSLAGGYSNQPQHF | TRBJ1-5 | TRBV12-3/TRBV12-4
CASSITGAGNTIYF | TRBJ1-3 | TRBV12-3/TRBV12-4
CASSLRDSHNEQFF | TRBJ2-1 | TRBV19
CASSAGLAGGLPETQYF | TRBJ2-5 | TRBV5-1
CASSPRTGGYTF | TRBJ1-2 | TRBV12-3/TRBV12-4
CASSYGLAGSSYEQYF | TRBJ2-7 | TRBV7-9
CASSPGYWEGPEQFF | TRBJ2-1 | TRBV14
CSVEAPSGRSYEQYF | TRBJ2-7 | TRBV29-1
CASSQDSPGGGSSYNEQFF | TRBJ2-1 | TRBV4-3
CASSVLGGTGELFF | TRBJ2-2 | TRBV6-6
CASSQSEGSQETQYF | TRBJ2-5 | TRBV4-2
CASSQDAGGSKNIQYF | TRBJ2-4 | TRBV4-1
CASFPAGTGGYEQYF | TRBJ2-7 | TRBV27
CASSQNREQLYGYTF | TRBJ1-2 | TRBV4-1
CASSYGGTNEKLFF | TRBJ1-4 | TRBV6-5
CATCPSGRTGMSPLHF | TRBJ1-6 | TRBV6-2/TRBV6-3
CASSLVRADTQYF | TRBJ2-3 | TRBV5-8
CASSPGLAGGPSYNEQFF | TRBJ2-1 | TRBV5-4
CASSSPTGTSYEQYF | TRBJ2-7 | TRBV27
CASSPPIGQGESSYEQYF | TRBJ2-7 | TRBV6-1
CSADERVYSNQPQHF | TRBJ1-5 | TRBV20-1
CSARPGGNQNTEAFF | TRBJ1-1 | TRBV20-1
CASSYAGAALNTEAFF | TRBJ1-1 | TRBV5-6
CASKKGMIDTQYF | TRBJ2-3 | TRBV19
CATLEINTGELFF | TRBJ2-2 | TRBV24-1
CASSPGTSGRETQYF | TRBJ2-5 | TRBV4-2
CSARAGPQGNEQFF | TRBJ2-1 | TRBV20-1
CSAELPVLTEAFF | TRBJ1-1 | TRBV20-1
CASSYPGLMETQYF | TRBJ2-5 | TRBV5-6
CASSLEWRDTQYF | TRBJ2-3 | TRBV7-2
CASSLDRGQQYF | TRBJ2-7 | TRBV7-9
CASSLSTHPADTQYF | TRBJ2-3 | TRBV7-2
CAWRSGISYNEQFF | TRBJ2-1 | TRBV30
CAPAIRGQGQETQYF | TRBJ2-5 | TRBV7-3
CASSEALEAGLRDTQYF | TRBJ2-3 | TRBV6-1
CAPQCGTSGDNEQFF | TRBJ2-1 | TRBV28
CSAREPTPGSTYEQYF | TRBJ2-7 | TRBV20-1
CASSLPPNEQFF | TRBJ2-1 | TRBV19
CAWSLDSGRAGGRTDTQYF | TRBJ2-3 | TRBV30
CSASLPGGAKNIQYF | TRBJ2-4 | TRBV20-1
CASRGTSGRADTQYF | TRBJ2-3 | TRBV27
CASSSQPRSGSDTQYF | TRBJ2-3 | TRBV6-1
CASSPVGDRNYEQYF | TRBJ2-7 | TRBV18
CASSLAVRAEQFF | TRBJ2-1 | TRBV5-5